A selection of T cell receptor beta chains follows, all from one sample in a study of blood T cells in healthy people across ages. Using its own MiXCR run on the 5' RACE reads, TCRdb lists one record per CDR3 protein. The sample lists hundreds of thousands of distinct CDR3 sequences; around 49% were seen once. Sequences were obtained from blood. The receptors shown here come from a woman aged 60-70 years in good health. Each CDR3 is given with its conserved first and last residue. D genes are given only for firm matches. Clone sizes are given selectively: once, few, many, or a class where the clone is expanded.

V: TRBV7-9; J: TRBJ2-5; size: few; D: .; DNA: TGTGCCAGCAGCTCCGACCCCAAGAGCGCCCAGTACTTC; CDR3: CASSSDPKSAQYF
V: TRBV11-1; J: TRBJ2-5; size: .; D: TRBD2; DNA: TGTGCCAGCAGCTTATTAGCGGGGGTCGTTCCTAACAATGAGCAGTACTTC; CDR3: CASSLLAGVVPNNEQYF
V: TRBV27; J: TRBJ1-2; size: once; D: .; DNA: TGTGCCAGCAGTTTAACGGACAGTAATGGCTACACCTTC; CDR3: CASSLTDSNGYTF
V: TRBV19; J: TRBJ2-7; size: .; D: TRBD1; DNA: TGTGCCAGCCGACCGGGACAGGAGTACGAGCAGTACTTC; CDR3: CASRPGQEYEQYF
V: TRBV2; J: TRBJ2-4; size: .; D: TRBD1; DNA: TGTGCCAGCATTTCCGGGACAGGGGTGCAGTACTTC; CDR3: CASISGTGVQYF
V: TRBV7-2; J: TRBJ2-7; size: .; D: .; DNA: TGTGCCAGCGGTGCAAATCCGGGGTCAGAATCCGAGCAGTACTTC; CDR3: CASGANPGSESEQYF
V: TRBV4-3; J: TRBJ1-2; size: once; D: .; DNA: TGCGCCAGCAGCCAAGTGCCCGGGATGAATGGCTACACCTTC; CDR3: CASSQVPGMNGYTF
V: TRBV5-6; J: TRBJ1-2; size: .; D: .; DNA: TGTGCCAGCAGTTCCCTTAGGCTGTATGGCTACACCTTC; CDR3: CASSSLRLYGYTF
V: TRBV20-1; J: TRBJ2-7; size: once; D: TRBD1; DNA: TGCAGTGCTAGAGATAATGGCAGGGGGTACGAGCAGTACTTC; CDR3: CSARDNGRGYEQYF
V: TRBV7-2; J: TRBJ2-7; size: .; D: .; DNA: TGTGCCAGCAGCTTAGATACTAGCTCATACTACGAGCAGTACTTC; CDR3: CASSLDTSSYYEQYF
V: TRBV20-1; J: TRBJ2-3; size: few; D: TRBD2; DNA: TGCAGTGCTAGAGGGACCCTGACTAGCGGGGCCACAGATACGCAGTATTTT; CDR3: CSARGTLTSGATDTQYF
V: TRBV7-9; J: TRBJ2-7; size: few; D: .; DNA: TGTGCCAGCAGGGGGAGAGGTTACGAGCAGTACTTC; CDR3: CASRGRGYEQYF
V: TRBV2; J: TRBJ2-5; size: .; D: TRBD1; DNA: TGTGCCAGCACCCGGGACAGGAGTTTCCAAGAGACCCAGTACTTC; CDR3: CASTRDRSFQETQYF
V: TRBV2; J: TRBJ1-6; size: .; D: TRBD1; DNA: TGTGCCAGCAGTGGGGACAGGGAAGGATATTCACCCCTCCACTTT; CDR3: CASSGDREGYSPLHF
V: TRBV4-1; J: TRBJ1-2; size: .; D: TRBD1; DNA: TGCGCCAGCAGCCAACCAAGGGGACAGGGAGGTGGCTACACCTTC; CDR3: CASSQPRGQGGGYTF
V: TRBV6-6; J: TRBJ1-1; size: few; D: .; DNA: TGTGCCAGCAGGGGAGAGGGGCTCTTGAACACTGAAGCTTTCTTT; CDR3: CASRGEGLLNTEAFF
V: TRBV7-9; J: TRBJ2-6; size: .; D: .; DNA: TGTGCCAGCAGCCCAGCCTCTGGGGCCAACGTCCTGACTTTC; CDR3: CASSPASGANVLTF
V: TRBV7-9; J: TRBJ2-1; size: .; D: TRBD2; DNA: TGTGCCAGCAGGTCAAGCGGGAGCTCAGGCAATGAGCAGTTCTTC; CDR3: CASRSSGSSGNEQFF
V: TRBV4-2; J: TRBJ2-1; size: .; D: TRBD1; DNA: TGTGCCAGCAGCCAGGGACAGGGGAACGGGGTGCAGCAGTTCTTC; CDR3: CASSQGQGNGVQQFF
V: TRBV6-5; J: TRBJ1-2; size: few; D: .; DNA: TGTGCCAGCAGCAGGGGCCTGAACTATGGCTACACCTTC; CDR3: CASSRGLNYGYTF
V: TRBV7-2; J: TRBJ2-5; size: .; D: .; DNA: TGTGCCAGCAGCTATTCTTGGGAAACCGGGACGTTCGACGGGACCCAGTACTTC; CDR3: CASSYSWETGTFDGTQYF
V: TRBV12-3/TRBV12-4; J: TRBJ2-1; size: .; D: .; DNA: TGTGCCAGCAGTTCCAATGGGTACAATGAGCAGTTCTTC; CDR3: CASSSNGYNEQFF
V: TRBV20-1; J: TRBJ2-7; size: few; D: TRBD2; DNA: TGCAGTGCTGACCCGACTAGCGGGAGGACCTACGAGCAGTACTTC; CDR3: CSADPTSGRTYEQYF
V: TRBV4-2; J: TRBJ2-7; size: .; D: .; DNA: TGTGCCAGCAGCCCGAGTACTACCCGCATGGAGCAGTACTTC; CDR3: CASSPSTTRMEQYF
V: TRBV20-1; J: TRBJ2-3; size: few; D: .; DNA: TGCAGTGCTAGGGGACGGGGAACAGGGAGTCCCTATAGTACAGATACGCAGTATTTT; CDR3: CSARGRGTGSPYSTDTQYF
V: TRBV9; J: TRBJ2-7; size: .; D: TRBD2; DNA: TGTGCCAGCAGCGTAGAGGGTGGGAGGGTTTACGAGCAGTACTTC; CDR3: CASSVEGGRVYEQYF
V: TRBV7-2; J: TRBJ2-7; size: .; D: TRBD2; DNA: TGTGCCAGCAGCCGAACTAGCGGGGTCTCCTACGAGCAGTACTTC; CDR3: CASSRTSGVSYEQYF
V: TRBV7-9; J: TRBJ2-5; size: .; D: .; DNA: TGTGCCAGCAGCTTATGGGGGGGCATGGCGGAGACCCAGTACTTC; CDR3: CASSLWGGMAETQYF
V: TRBV20-1; J: TRBJ2-7; size: once; D: .; DNA: TGCAGTCTAACGGACCGCAACTCCTACGAGCAGTACTTC; CDR3: CSLTDRNSYEQYF
V: TRBV7-9; J: TRBJ2-3; size: .; D: .; DNA: TGTGCCAGCAGCGCCTTCACAGGGATAGATACGCAGTATTTT; CDR3: CASSAFTGIDTQYF
V: TRBV20-1; J: TRBJ1-2; size: once; D: .; DNA: TGCAGTGCTGGGACACAATATGGCTACACCTTC; CDR3: CSAGTQYGYTF
V: TRBV3-1; J: TRBJ2-1; size: few; D: .; DNA: TGTGCCAGCAGCCAAGAGGGACGGCCTACCTACAATGAGCAGTTCTTC; CDR3: CASSQEGRPTYNEQFF
V: TRBV6-2/TRBV6-3; J: TRBJ2-7; size: .; D: .; DNA: TGTGCCAGCAGTTACATAGTTCCGGGACATAGAATCTACGAGCAGTACTTC; CDR3: CASSYIVPGHRIYEQYF
V: TRBV2; J: TRBJ1-4; size: .; D: .; DNA: TGTGCCAGCACAGGACAGCCGGGTGAAAAACTGTTTTTT; CDR3: CASTGQPGEKLFF
V: TRBV20-1; J: TRBJ2-1; size: .; D: .; DNA: TGCAGTGCTAGAGAAGGACGGAATTCCTACAATGAGCAGTTCTTC; CDR3: CSAREGRNSYNEQFF
V: TRBV29-1; J: TRBJ2-3; size: .; D: .; DNA: TGCAGCGTTGAAGCCCCCACAGATACGCAGTATTTT; CDR3: CSVEAPTDTQYF
V: TRBV20-1; J: TRBJ2-1; size: few; D: .; DNA: TGCAGTGCCCGCCGTAGGTCTAATGAGCAGTTCTTC; CDR3: CSARRRSNEQFF
V: TRBV12-3/TRBV12-4; J: TRBJ2-4; size: .; D: TRBD2; DNA: TGTGCCAGCAGTTTTGCGGGAGACGACAAAAACATTCAGTACTTC; CDR3: CASSFAGDDKNIQYF
V: TRBV7-2; J: TRBJ1-1; size: .; D: .; DNA: TGTGCCAGCAGCTCGTCCCCAGGCAACACTGAAGCTTTCTTT; CDR3: CASSSSPGNTEAFF
V: TRBV29-1; J: TRBJ2-3; size: .; D: TRBD2; DNA: TGCAGCGTTGAAACGACTAGCGGGAGGGCAACAGATACGCAGTATTTT; CDR3: CSVETTSGRATDTQYF
V: TRBV20-1; J: TRBJ2-5; size: .; D: TRBD2; DNA: TGCAGTTCGTATCTCGCGCTAGCGGGAACGTACAATGAGCAGTACTTC; CDR3: CSSYLALAGTYNEQYF
V: TRBV20-1; J: TRBJ2-7; size: few; D: .; DNA: TGCAGTGCTAGCCCGCTAGCGTTGATCTCCTACGAGCAGTACTTC; CDR3: CSASPLALISYEQYF
V: TRBV12-3/TRBV12-4; J: TRBJ2-7; size: few; D: TRBD2; DNA: TGTGCCAGCAGTCGGACTAGCGAGCAGTACTTC; CDR3: CASSRTSEQYF
V: TRBV18; J: TRBJ2-7; size: .; D: .; DNA: TGTGCCAGCTCACGCGGGGCCAAAACCTACGAGCAGTACTTC; CDR3: CASSRGAKTYEQYF
V: TRBV9; J: TRBJ1-4; size: few; D: .; DNA: TGTGCCAGCAGGGGCCCCGCGGGGGAACTGTTTTTT; CDR3: CASRGPAGELFF
V: TRBV10-3; J: TRBJ1-1; size: few; D: .; DNA: TGTGCCATCGCCCGTTCTGAGGACACTGAAGCTTTCTTT; CDR3: CAIARSEDTEAFF
V: TRBV20-1; J: TRBJ2-4; size: once; D: TRBD2; DNA: TGCAGTGCTGGTAGAGCTAGCGGGAGGGCCGGAAACATTCAGTACTTC; CDR3: CSAGRASGRAGNIQYF
V: TRBV20-1; J: TRBJ1-4; size: .; D: .; DNA: TGCAGTGTTGTCCGGACCCCAGAGGCAACTAATGAAAAGCTGTTTTTT; CDR3: CSVVRTPEATNEKLFF
V: TRBV7-8; J: TRBJ2-1; size: .; D: TRBD2; DNA: TGTGCCAGCAGCCTTAACAGCGGGAGCAACTACAATGAGCAGTTCTTC; CDR3: CASSLNSGSNYNEQFF
V: TRBV29-1; J: TRBJ2-7; size: few; D: TRBD2; DNA: TGCAGCGTTTCTAGCGGAGCCTACGAGCAGTACTTC; CDR3: CSVSSGAYEQYF
V: TRBV3-1; J: TRBJ2-5; size: .; D: TRBD2; DNA: TGTGCCAGCAAAGTGAGGGGGACTAGCGGGATTGCTGAGCAGTACTTC; CDR3: CASKVRGTSGIAEQYF
V: TRBV6-1; J: TRBJ2-3; size: .; D: .; DNA: TGTGCCAGCACCATCATCCTTATAGGGGCTACGCAGTATTTT; CDR3: CASTIILIGATQYF
V: TRBV9; J: TRBJ2-1; size: few; D: TRBD2; DNA: TGTGCCAGCAGCGTAGGAGGGACTAGCGGGAGTACTGAGCAGTTCTTC; CDR3: CASSVGGTSGSTEQFF
V: TRBV25-1; J: TRBJ1-1; size: .; D: TRBD1; DNA: TGTGCCAGCAGTGAATCCAGGGGGGCGAACACTGAAGCTTTCTTT; CDR3: CASSESRGANTEAFF